Presented here are 30 T cell receptor beta chains from one specimen sequenced in a study of PD-L1 blockade in urothelial cancer. Noted time point: pretreatment peripheral blood. Assay used: immunoSEQ multiplex PCR; TCRdb lists only in-frame clones, some missing. The sample has roughly 53,000 clones; around 88% are singletons. Sequenced material: PBMCs, taken around atezolizumab (anti-PD-L1) treatment. These TCRs come from a woman in her sixties or seventies with urothelial cancer.

The chain couples TRBV28 to TRBJ2-7, with D hard to call. The germline V and J ends were trimmed by 5 bases and 8 bases, with 19 bases remaining between them. In germline, CDR1 is MDHEN, CDR2 SYDVKM. This CDR3 is 14 amino acids long. As DNA, the CDR3 is TGTGCCAGCAGTCCCCGGCAGGCTGCCGGTAAGCAGTACTTC. Residues: CASSPRQAAGKQYF.

The V and J genes are TRBV5-6 and TRBJ2-4; 7 bases match TRBD2. After removal of 5 bases from V and 1 base from J, the junction contained 6 bases not matched to a gene. Germline CDR1 SGHDT, CDR2 YYEEEE. CDR3 length: 15 residues. CDR3 region: CASSPGEGAKNIQYF. The CDR3 DNA follows: TGTGCCAGCAGTCCTGGGGAGGGGGCCAAAAACATTCAGTACTTC.

This rearrangement joins TRBV21-1 to TRBJ1-1. TRBV21-1 is flagged as a pseudogene. CDR3 length: 15 residues. The CDR3 DNA follows: TGTGCCAGCAGGTGCGAGGTCACAATTCGCACTGAAGCTTTCTTT. Its translation: CASRCEVTIRTEAFF.

The V gene is TRBV7-8, the J gene TRBJ1-1; D is undetermined. This CDR3 has 14 residues. Germline assignment: CDR1 SGHVS and CDR2 FQNEAQ. V was shortened by 8 bases and J by 4 bases, with 17 bases between the two germline ends. In DNA, the CDR3 is TGTGCCAGCTATTTGGGCCGGTTGGGCACTGAAGCTTTCTTT. It specifies CASYLGRLGTEAFF.

The chain joins TRBV29-1 to TRBJ2-1, with 12 bases that match TRBD2. The CDR3 loop spans 16 amino acids. V lost 2 bases and J lost 0; bases outside the gene matches: 2. CDR1 and CDR2 (germline): SQVTM, ANQGSEA. CDR3 region: CSVELAGGISYNEQFF. The CDR3 nucleotides read TGCAGCGTTGAACTAGCGGGAGGGATCTCCTACAATGAGCAGTTCTTC.

The genes are TRBV19 and TRBJ2-3; 12 bases fit TRBD2. Germline-derived CDR1 and CDR2 are LNHDA and SQIVND (reference sequence). J gave up 6 bases and V 1 base, and 8 bases lay outside the gene matches. The CDR3 consists of 17 residues. The CDR3 bases are TGTGCCAGTAGTATAGGGACGACTAGCGGGAGTCGGGATACGCAGTATTTT. It yields the protein CASSIGTTSGSRDTQYF.

CDR3 coding DNA: TGTGCCAGCAGCCAAGGGACAGGCCCCGGGGAGCTGTTTTTT. It specifies CASSQGTGPGELFF. The rearrangement links TRBV4-2 to TRBJ2-2, with 7 positions matching TRBD1. The V segment lost 1 base and the J segment 6 bases; nucleotides outside the gene matches: 2. This CDR3 comprises 14 residues. CDR1 and CDR2 (germline): LGHNA, YNFKEQ.

The CDR3 protein is CASSSEMGKWSAGAFF. For the CDR3, the DNA is TGTGCCAGCTCATCCGAGATGGGGAAGTGGTCGGCGGGAGCTTTCTTT. This chain joins TRBV18 and TRBJ1-1, with D unresolved. CDR1 and CDR2 from the germline V gene are KGHSH and LQKENI. V lost 5 bases and J lost 10, with 26 bases in between. The CDR3 sequence is 16 residues long.

This clone occurred once. This chain links TRBV7-9 with TRBJ2-5; D is unclear. Trimming stripped 4 bases from V and 5 bases from J, with 11 bases between. From germline, CDR1 is SEHNR and CDR2 FQNEAQ (reference sequence). The CDR3 is 13 residues long. DNA for the CDR3: TGTGCCAGCAGCTCTTTACTCTCGGAGACCCAGTACTTC. Its translation: CASSSLLSETQYF.

The chain joins TRBV11-2 to TRBJ2-2; D unresolved. V was clipped by 3 bases and J by 0 bases, with 14 bases between them. The CDR3 length is 17 residues. Germline V gene data show CDR1 as SGHAT and CDR2 as FQNNGV. Here the CDR3 reads CASSFSSVVTNTGELFF. The DNA for the CDR3 is TGTGCCAGCAGCTTTTCCAGCGTGGTCACGAACACCGGGGAGCTGTTTTTT.

V and J are TRBV2 and TRBJ2-3; 9 bases are shared with TRBD1. V lost 7 bases to trimming and J lost 5 bases; unmatched junction nucleotides: 7. There are 14 residues in the CDR3. Germline assignment: CDR1 SNHLY and CDR2 FYNNEI. This CDR3 reads CASKQGAGRDTQYF. The CDR3 DNA sequence: TGTGCCAGCAAACAGGGGGCGGGTAGAGATACGCAGTATTTT.

The rearrangement uses TRBV5-6 and TRBJ2-7, with unresolved D. Per germline, CDR1 SGHDT and CDR2 YYEEEE. The germline V and J ends were trimmed by 4 bases and 2 bases, with 7 bases remaining between them. The CDR3 is 12 residues long. The CDR3 protein is CASSIQTYEQYF. In DNA form, the CDR3 reads TGTGCCAGCAGCATCCAGACCTACGAGCAGTACTTC.

This clone came up a few times. The CDR3 nucleotides are TGCGCCAGCAGCTTGGAGGGGGCCTATGGCTACACCTTC. It encodes CASSLEGAYGYTF. The V call is TRBV5-1, the J call TRBJ1-2; 7 bases fit TRBD1. The V gene's germline CDR1 is SGHRS and CDR2 YFSETQ. The CDR3 consists of 13 residues. V shed 0 bases, J shed 4 bases, and the junction held 0 bases outside the gene matches.

CDR3 amino acids: CASSQYQPGWDRGLYYGYTF. The DNA for the CDR3 is TGTGCCAGCTCTCAGTACCAACCTGGATGGGACAGGGGGTTATACTATGGCTACACCTTC. The genes are TRBV18 and TRBJ1-2, with 11 bases fitting TRBD1. V lost 6 bases and J lost 3; bases outside the gene matches: 21. This CDR3 has 20 residues. Germline V gene sequence: CDR1 KGHSH, CDR2 LQKENI.

This chain uses TRBV27 with TRBJ2-5; 12 nucleotides line up with TRBD1. The CDR3 has 17 amino acids. CDR1 is MNHEY and CDR2 is SMNVEV in the germline V gene (reference sequence). CDR3 sequence reads: CGRPGPDRDRGRETQYF. CDR3 nucleotides: TGTGGGAGACCGGGGCCGGACCGGGACAGGGGGCGAGAGACCCAGTACTTC.

This rearrangement joins TRBV6-5 to TRBJ2-2, with D maybe TRBD1 (6 bases). The V gene's germline CDR1 is MNHEY and CDR2 SVGAGI. The CDR3 consists of 15 residues. Trimming cost V 5 bases and J 4 bases, with 14 bases left between them. CDR3 amino acids: CASSNRVATTGELFF. In DNA, the CDR3 is TGTGCCAGCAGTAACAGGGTGGCAACCACCGGGGAGCTGTTTTTT.

The V and J genes are TRBV29-1 and TRBJ2-5, with TRBD1 matching over 9 bases. Germline assignment: CDR1 SQVTM and CDR2 ANQGSEA. J was trimmed by 4 bases and V by 4 bases; bases with no gene match: 10. The CDR3 has 15 amino acids. The CDR3 here is CSVAPGQGGGETQYF. CDR3 in DNA: TGCAGCGTTGCCCCGGGACAGGGTGGAGGAGAGACCCAGTACTTC.

There are a few counts of this clone. The rearrangement uses TRBV2 and TRBJ2-3, with D perhaps matching TRBD2 (5 bases). The germline CDR1 and CDR2 sequences are SNHLY and FYNNEI. Deletions cut 2 bases from V and 2 bases from J, with 8 bases between. This CDR3 spans 14 amino acids. The CDR3 DNA sequence: TGTGCCAGCAGTGAATCCGGGGACACAGATACGCAGTATTTT. It is translated as CASSESGDTDTQYF.

This sequence joins TRBV10-3 and TRBJ1-3; tentatively, D is TRBD1 (6 bases). Between the trimmed V and J ends, which lost 0 bases and 4 bases, there was a span of 13 bases. Germline V gene data show CDR1 as ENHRY and CDR2 as SYGVKD. This CDR3 spans 16 amino acids. CDR3 residues: CAISESGRGLGNTIYF. CDR3 nucleotides: TGTGCCATCAGTGAGTCGGGCAGGGGATTAGGAAACACCATATATTTT.

This clone was detected once. CDR3 nucleotides: TGTGCCAGTACCCCCCTGGCGGGAAACTACAATGAGCAGTTCTTC. As protein: CASTPLAGNYNEQFF. The chain joins TRBV19 to TRBJ2-1; D is perhaps TRBD2 (6 bases). CDR1 is LNHDA, CDR2 SQIVND, per germline (reference sequence). The CDR3 runs to 15 residues. Trimming took off 7 bases at V and 3 bases at J, with 16 bases between the two ends. Using reference TRBV19 and TRBJ2-1 for the parts outside the CDR3, the full variable domain is DGGITQSPKYLFRKEGQNVTLSCEQNLNHDAMYWYRQDPGQGLRLIYYSQIVNDFQKGDIAEGYSVSREKKESFPLTVTSAQKNPTAFYLCASTPLAGNYNEQFFGPGTRLTVL.

The V gene is TRBV27, the J gene TRBJ2-1; 8 bases align to TRBD2. V lost 8 bases to trimming and J lost 7 bases; unmatched junction nucleotides: 16. Per the germline V gene, CDR1 is MNHEY and CDR2 is SMNVEV (reference sequence). The CDR3 length is 16 residues. CDR3 protein: CASFTLGSGRSNEQFF. CDR3 in DNA: TGTGCCAGCTTTACTTTGGGAAGCGGGAGATCGAATGAGCAGTTCTTC.

This sequence joins TRBV6-5 and TRBJ1-2; perhaps TRBD1 as D (6 bases). Germline V gene lookup returns CDR1 MNHEY and CDR2 SVGAGI. V lost 2 bases, J lost 4 bases, and 11 bases lay in between. The length of the CDR3 is 14 residues. The CDR3 is CASSYAGTTYGYTF. DNA for the CDR3: TGTGCCAGCAGTTACGCCGGGACAACCTATGGCTACACCTTC.

This chain connects TRBV2 to TRBJ2-1, with D tentatively TRBD1 (6 bases). The CDR3 has 13 amino acids. Trimming took off 6 bases at V and 6 bases at J, with 12 bases between the two ends. In germline, CDR1 is SNHLY, CDR2 FYNNEI. The CDR3 DNA follows: TGTGCCAGCAGCTGGGACAACTCCAATGAGCAGTTCTTC. Translating gives CASSWDNSNEQFF.

The chain has TRBV7-6 and TRBJ2-1; 11 nucleotides agree with TRBD2. Germline CDR1 reads SGHVS; CDR2 reads FNYEAQ. The junction had 8 bases not matched to a gene; V was cut back by 0 bases and J by 4 bases. The CDR3 is 18 residues long. CDR3 protein: CASSLAPSGGHTYNEQFF. DNA of the CDR3: TGTGCCAGCAGCTTAGCGCCTAGCGGGGGGCATACGTACAATGAGCAGTTCTTC.

A single count supports this clone. The V and J genes are TRBV29-1 and TRBJ2-6; TRBD1 agrees at 11 bases. Germline-derived CDR1 and CDR2 are SQVTM and ANQGSEA. Trimming took 7 bases from V and 1 from J; bases not matched to a gene: 6. The CDR3 length is 16 residues. The CDR3 sequence is CSAEGQGASGANVLTF. The CDR3 nucleotides are TGCAGCGCAGAAGGACAGGGGGCTTCTGGGGCCAACGTCCTGACTTTC.

There are many counts of this clone. This rearrangement joins TRBV27 to TRBJ2-7; D is perhaps TRBD2 (6 bases). The CDR3 contains 13 residues. V was pared by 2 bases and J by 3 bases, with 8 bases between. Germline loops: CDR1 MNHEY, CDR2 SMNVEV (reference sequence). The CDR3 loop is CASSLGTLYEQYF. Here the CDR3 DNA reads TGTGCCAGCAGTTTAGGGACTCTCTACGAGCAGTACTTC.

The rearrangement links TRBV29-1 to TRBJ1-2; a weak D match, TRBD1 (6 bases). The V gene's germline CDR1 is SQVTM and CDR2 ANQGSEA. V was clipped by 7 bases and J by 3 bases, with 15 bases between them. This CDR3 comprises 13 residues. This CDR3 reads CSGGFAGDYGYTF. In DNA form, the CDR3 reads TGCAGCGGGGGATTCGCAGGGGACTATGGCTACACCTTC.

This rearrangement joins TRBV5-5 to TRBJ2-1; D possibly corresponds to TRBD2 (6 bases). Trimming took off 1 base at V and 8 bases at J, with 13 bases between the two ends. The CDR3 covers 14 residues. From germline, CDR1 is SGHKS and CDR2 YYEKEE (reference sequence). The CDR3 reads CASSLFTSSDEQFF. CDR3 bases: TGTGCCAGCAGCTTGTTTACTAGCTCGGATGAGCAGTTCTTC.

The rearrangement joins TRBV13 to TRBJ1-2; a possible D gene is TRBD1 (5 bases). The CDR3 has 16 amino acids. CDR1 PRHDT and CDR2 FYEKMQ come from the germline V gene (reference sequence). V was cut by 0 bases and J by 8 bases, with 19 bases left in between. The CDR3 spells CASSLGAGWSPEGYTF. The CDR3 coding sequence is TGTGCCAGCAGCTTAGGGGCAGGGTGGTCCCCTGAAGGCTACACCTTC.

The chain employs TRBV7-2 and TRBJ2-1; maybe TRBD2 (5 bases). Trimming left V 7 bases short and J 4 bases short, with 11 bases between. Germline V gene lookup returns CDR1 SGHTA and CDR2 FQGNSA. The CDR3 covers 13 residues. Here the CDR3 reads CASTLREYNEQFF. The CDR3 bases are TGTGCCAGCACCCTTAGGGAGTACAATGAGCAGTTCTTC. Full variable domain (rest looked up from reference TRBV7-2 and TRBJ2-1): GAGVSQSPSNKVTEKGKDVELRCDPISGHTALYWYRQSLGQGLEFLIYFQGNSAPDKSGLPSDRFSAERTGGSVSTLTIQRTQQEDSAVYLCASTLREYNEQFFGPGTRLTVL.